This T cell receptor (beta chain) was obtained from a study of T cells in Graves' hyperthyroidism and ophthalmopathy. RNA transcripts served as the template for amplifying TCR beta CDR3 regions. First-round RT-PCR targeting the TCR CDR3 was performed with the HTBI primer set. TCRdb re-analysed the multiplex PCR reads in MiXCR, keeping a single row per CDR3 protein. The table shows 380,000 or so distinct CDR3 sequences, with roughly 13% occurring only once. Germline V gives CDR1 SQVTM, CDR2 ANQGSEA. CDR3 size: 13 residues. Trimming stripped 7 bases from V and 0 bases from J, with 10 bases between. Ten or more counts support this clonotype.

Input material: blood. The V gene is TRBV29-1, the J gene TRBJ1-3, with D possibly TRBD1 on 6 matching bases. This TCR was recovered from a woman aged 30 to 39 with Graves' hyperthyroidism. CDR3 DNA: TGCAGCGGACAGGTCAACTCTGGAAACACCATATATTTT. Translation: CSGQVNSGNTIYF. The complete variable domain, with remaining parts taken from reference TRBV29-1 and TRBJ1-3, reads SAVISQKPSRDICQRGTSLTIQCQVDSQVTMMFWYRQQPGQSLTLIATANQGSEATYESGFVIDKFPISRPNLTFSTLTVSNMSPEDSSIYLCSGQVNSGNTIYFGEGSWLTVV.